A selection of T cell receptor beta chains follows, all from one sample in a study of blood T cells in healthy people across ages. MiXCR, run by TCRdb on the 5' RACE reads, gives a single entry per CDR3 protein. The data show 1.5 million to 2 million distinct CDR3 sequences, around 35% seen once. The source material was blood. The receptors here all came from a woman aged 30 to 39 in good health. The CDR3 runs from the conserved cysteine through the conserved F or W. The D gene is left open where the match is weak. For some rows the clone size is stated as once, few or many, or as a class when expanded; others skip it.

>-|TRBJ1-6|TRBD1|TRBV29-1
TGCAGCGTTGGACAGGGGGGTTCACCCCTCCACTTT
CSVGQGGSPLHF
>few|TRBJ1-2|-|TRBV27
TGTGCCAGCAGTTCCACCCTCGTGGGGGGCGCGTATGGCTACACCTTC
CASSSTLVGGAYGYTF
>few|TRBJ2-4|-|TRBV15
TGTGCCACCAGCAGAGAGCAGCTTAATATGGACATTCAGTACTTC
CATSREQLNMDIQYF
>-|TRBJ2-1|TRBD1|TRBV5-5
TGTGCCAGCAGCCCACTACCCGGGACAGGGGGCTACAATGAGCAGTTCTTC
CASSPLPGTGGYNEQFF
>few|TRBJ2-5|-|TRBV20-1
TGCAGTGCTAGAGAAAGTATCGGACAGCAAGAGACCCAGTACTTC
CSARESIGQQETQYF
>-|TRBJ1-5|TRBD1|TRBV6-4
TGTGCCACCGCGGCGACAGGGGATCAGCCCCAGCATTTT
CATAATGDQPQHF
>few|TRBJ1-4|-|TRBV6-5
TGTGCCAGCAGCTGGACAGAACACGAAAAACTGTTTTTT
CASSWTEHEKLFF
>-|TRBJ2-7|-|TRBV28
TGTGCCAGCAGTTTATTTGTACCCCAGGCCTACAATGAGCAGTACTTC
CASSLFVPQAYNEQYF
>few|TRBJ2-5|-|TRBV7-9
TGTGCCAGCGGGCCCCCGGCCCCGGGGACCCAGTACTTC
CASGPPAPGTQYF
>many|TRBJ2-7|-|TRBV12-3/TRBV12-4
TGTGCCAGCAGTTTAGGGCTGGGCTCCTACGAGCAGTACTTC
CASSLGLGSYEQYF
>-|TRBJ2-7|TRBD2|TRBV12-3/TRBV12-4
TGTGCCAGCAGGCGTCGACTAGCGGGGGACACCTACGAGCAGTACTTC
CASRRRLAGDTYEQYF
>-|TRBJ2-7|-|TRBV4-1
TGCGCCAGCAGCCAACCAGGGACTTCCAGATGGTACGAGCAGTACTTC
CASSQPGTSRWYEQYF
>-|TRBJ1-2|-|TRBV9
TGTGCCAGCAGCGTAGGATCTCGTGGCTACACCTTC
CASSVGSRGYTF
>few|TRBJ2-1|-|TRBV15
TGTGCCACCAGCAACCACCCGAGAGAGCAGTTCTTC
CATSNHPREQFF
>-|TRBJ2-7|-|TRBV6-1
TGTGCCAGCAGTGACGGACCGGGACAACTAATCGTGGCCTACGAGCAGTACTTC
CASSDGPGQLIVAYEQYF
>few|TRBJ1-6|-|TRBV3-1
TGTGCCAGCAGCCAAGACGCAACAGTGGCGAGGAATTCACCCCTCCACTTT
CASSQDATVARNSPLHF
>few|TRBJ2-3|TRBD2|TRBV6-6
TGTGCCAGCAGATCTATCGGGGGGGCCTCACTATCGGATACGCAGTATTTT
CASRSIGGASLSDTQYF
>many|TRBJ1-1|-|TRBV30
TGTGCCTGGAGACAGGACACTGAAGCTTTCTTT
CAWRQDTEAFF
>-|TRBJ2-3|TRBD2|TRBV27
TGTGCCAGTAATTCCGGACTAGCCCCTGGGGAGCAGTATTTT
CASNSGLAPGEQYF
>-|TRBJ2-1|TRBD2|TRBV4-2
TGTGCCAGCAGCCCGGTGATAGCGGGGGGATACAATGAGCAGTTCTTC
CASSPVIAGGYNEQFF